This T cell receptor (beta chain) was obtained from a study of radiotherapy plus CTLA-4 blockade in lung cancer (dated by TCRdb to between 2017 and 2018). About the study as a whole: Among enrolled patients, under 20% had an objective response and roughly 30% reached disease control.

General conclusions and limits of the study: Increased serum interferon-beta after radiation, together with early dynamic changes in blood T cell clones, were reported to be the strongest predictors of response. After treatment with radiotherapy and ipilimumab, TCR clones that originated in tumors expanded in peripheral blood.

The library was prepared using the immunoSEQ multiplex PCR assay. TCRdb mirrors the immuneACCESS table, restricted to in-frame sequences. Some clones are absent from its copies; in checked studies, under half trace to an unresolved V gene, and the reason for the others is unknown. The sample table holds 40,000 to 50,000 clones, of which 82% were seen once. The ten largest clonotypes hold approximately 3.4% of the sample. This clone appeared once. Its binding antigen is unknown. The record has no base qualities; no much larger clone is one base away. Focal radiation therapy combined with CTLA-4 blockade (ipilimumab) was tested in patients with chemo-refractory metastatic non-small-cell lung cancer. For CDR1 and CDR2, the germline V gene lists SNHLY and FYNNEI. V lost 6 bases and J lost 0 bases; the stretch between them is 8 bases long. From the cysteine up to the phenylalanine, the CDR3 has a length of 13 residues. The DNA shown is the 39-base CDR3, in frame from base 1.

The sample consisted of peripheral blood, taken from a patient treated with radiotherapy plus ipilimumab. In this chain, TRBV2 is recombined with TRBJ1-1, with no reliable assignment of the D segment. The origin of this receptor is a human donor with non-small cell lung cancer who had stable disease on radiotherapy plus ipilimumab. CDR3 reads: CASSQAVNTEAFF. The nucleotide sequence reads TGTGCCAGCAGCCAAGCCGTGAACACTGAAGCTTTCTTT.